One sample yielded the 11 T cell receptor beta chains listed below, sequenced in a study of CD8 T cells in ankylosing spondylitis. TCRdb itself ran the 5' RACE reads through MiXCR, one entry per CDR3 protein. This table has just under 550,000 distinct CDR3 sequences, roughly 12% appearing once. Study results and caveats: Characteristic of ankylosing spondylitis blood, it appeared, was a TCR beta motif comprising roughly 8 highly homologous variants.

Their cognate antigens are unknown. Material: blood, either unsorted or a sorted T cell fraction (not recorded which). The origin of the receptors is a male donor with ankylosing spondylitis.

This clonotype was detected a few times. This chain links TRBV2 with TRBJ2-5, with D unresolved. Between the trimmed V and J ends, which lost 6 bases and 5 bases, there was a span of 16 bases. The germline V gene encodes CDR1 SNHLY and CDR2 FYNNEI. CDR3 length: 14 amino acids. In nucleotides, the CDR3 is TGTGCCAGCAGCTTGACTGCACTCCGGGAGACCCAGTACTTC. Its protein product is CASSLTALRETQYF. Drawing the rest from reference TRBV2 and TRBJ2-5, the complete variable domain is EPEVTQTPSHQVTQMGQEVILRCVPISNHLYFYWYRQILGQKVEFLVSFYNNEISEKSEIFDDQFSVERPDGSNFTLKIRSTKLEDSAMYFCASSLTALRETQYFGPGTRLLVL.

This clonotype was counted ten times or more. The chain joins TRBV4-1 to TRBJ2-5; D remains unclear. Germline V gene lookup returns CDR1 MGHRA and CDR2 YSYEKL. V was clipped by 0 bases and J by 5 bases, with 13 bases between them. The length of the CDR3 is 15 residues. The CDR3 loop is CASSQDSPNEETQYF. As DNA, the CDR3 is TGCGCCAGCAGCCAAGATTCCCCAAATGAGGAGACCCAGTACTTC.

This clonotype was seen at least ten times. The CDR3 nucleotides are TGTGCCAGCAGCCCTCGACCCCCACAGCGAGTCTCTGGAAACACCATATATTTT. Its translation is CASSPRPPQRVSGNTIYF. The chain joins TRBV11-2 to TRBJ1-3; D gene ambiguous. V was shortened by 5 bases and J by 0 bases, with 20 bases between the two germline ends. The CDR3 extends over 18 amino acids. Germline CDR1 is SGHAT and CDR2 is FQNNGV.

This clonotype has a handful of counts. This chain links TRBV24-1 with TRBJ1-5, with a weak D call TRBD1 (5 bases). V was cut by 1 base and J by 5 bases, with 11 bases left in between. The CDR3 has 15 amino acids. Germline CDR1 reads KGHDR; CDR2 reads SFDVKD. The CDR3 DNA is TGTGCCACCAGTGATTTCGGGGACCCTCATCAGCCCCAGCATTTT. Protein sequence: CATSDFGDPHQPQHF.

This clonotype has just a few counts. The chain links TRBV19 to TRBJ2-2, with D maybe TRBD1 (7 bases). V lost 5 bases to trimming and J lost 5 bases, with 27 bases between them. The CDR3 runs to 19 residues. Germline lookup yields CDR1 LNHDA and CDR2 SQIVND (reference sequence). The CDR3 is CASSRQGRMAGSFTGELFF. CDR3 DNA: TGTGCCAGTAGTCGACAGGGAAGGATGGCCGGGAGTTTTACCGGGGAGCTGTTTTTT.

The rearrangement joins TRBV7-9 to TRBJ1-1, with no clear D. V was cut by 5 bases and J by 5 bases, with 12 bases left in between. Germline assignment: CDR1 SEHNR and CDR2 FQNEAQ (reference sequence). The CDR3 covers 13 residues. The CDR3 sequence is CASSRAMETEAFF. The CDR3 bases are TGTGCCAGCAGCAGGGCTATGGAAACTGAAGCTTTCTTT.

A few counts support this clonotype. The V call is TRBV29-1, the J call TRBJ1-2, with D possibly being TRBD1 (5 bases). The length of the CDR3 is 13 residues. CDR1 and CDR2 (germline): SQVTM, ANQGSEA. V was clipped by 5 bases and J by 1 base, with 11 bases between them. DNA of the CDR3: TGCAGCGTTTCCGGGACGGTTAACTATGGCTACACCTTC. This encodes CSVSGTVNYGYTF.

The chain is built from TRBV15 and TRBJ2-3, with 11 bases identical to TRBD2. The ends lost 5 bases at V and 2 bases at J; junction bases unmatched: 12. There are 18 residues in the CDR3. Germline CDR1 LNHNV, CDR2 YYDKDF (reference sequence). This CDR3 is CATSWGLAEVGSTDTQYF. Written as DNA, the CDR3 is TGTGCCACCAGCTGGGGACTAGCGGAGGTGGGGTCCACAGATACGCAGTATTTT.

This clonotype was counted at least ten times. The V call is TRBV12-3 or TRBV12-4, the J call TRBJ2-7; D unclear. The CDR3 has 13 amino acids. V was pared by 3 bases and J by 13 bases, with 19 bases between. CDR3 nucleotide sequence: TGTGCCAGCAGTTTTACCGGCACCCAGGTATATTACTTC. Protein product: CASSFTGTQVYYF.

The table lists this clonotype with a few counts. The V and J genes are TRBV5-6 and TRBJ1-2; D is unclear. The CDR3 contains 12 residues. Trimming removed 4 bases from V and 7 bases from J, with 11 bases in between. Looked up from germline, CDR1 is SGHDT and CDR2 is YYEEEE. This CDR3 is CASSVVESGYTF. The CDR3 DNA sequence: TGTGCCAGCAGCGTGGTGGAGTCTGGCTACACCTTC. Full variable domain (rest looked up from reference TRBV5-6 and TRBJ1-2): DAGVTQSPTHLIKTRGQQVTLRCSPKSGHDTVSWYQQALGQGPQFIFQYYEEEERQRGNFPDRFSGHQFPNYSSELNVNALLLGDSALYLCASSVVESGYTFGSGTRLTVV.

The chain carries TRBV3-1 and TRBJ2-3, with D possibly matching TRBD2 (7 bases). V lost 4 bases and J lost 1, with 12 bases in between. CDR1 is LGHDT and CDR2 is YNNKEL in the germline V gene (reference sequence). The CDR3 contains 15 residues. CDR3 sequence reads: CASSRVGGRTDTQYF. DNA of the CDR3: TGTGCCAGCAGCCGGGTGGGGGGGCGCACAGATACGCAGTATTTT.